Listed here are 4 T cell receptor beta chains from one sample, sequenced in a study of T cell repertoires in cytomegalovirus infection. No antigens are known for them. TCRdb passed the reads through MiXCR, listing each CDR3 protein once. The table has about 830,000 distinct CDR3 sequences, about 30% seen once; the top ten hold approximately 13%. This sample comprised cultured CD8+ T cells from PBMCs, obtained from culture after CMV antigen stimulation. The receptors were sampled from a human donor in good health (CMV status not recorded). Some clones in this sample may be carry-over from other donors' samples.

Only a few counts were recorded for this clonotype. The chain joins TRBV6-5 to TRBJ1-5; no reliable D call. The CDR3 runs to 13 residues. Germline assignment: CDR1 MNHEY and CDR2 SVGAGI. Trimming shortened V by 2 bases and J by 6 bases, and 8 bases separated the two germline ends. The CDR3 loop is CASSYGFSQPQHF. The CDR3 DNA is TGTGCCAGCAGTTACGGCTTCAGTCAGCCCCAGCATTTT.

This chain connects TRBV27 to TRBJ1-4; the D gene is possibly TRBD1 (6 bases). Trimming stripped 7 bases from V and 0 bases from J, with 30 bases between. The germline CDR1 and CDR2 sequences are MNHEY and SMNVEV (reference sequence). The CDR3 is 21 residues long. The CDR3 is CASKPGHISTNRWATNEKLFF. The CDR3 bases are TGTGCCAGCAAACCGGGACATATATCAACCAACCGATGGGCAACTAATGAAAAACTGTTTTTT.

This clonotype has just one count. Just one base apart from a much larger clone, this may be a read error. CDR3 coding DNA: TGTGCCAGCAGCCGGGGACTAGCGGGGGGGACCTACAATGAGCAGTTCTTC. It yields the protein CASSRGLAGGTYNEQFF. The gene calls are TRBV5-6 and TRBJ2-1, with 16 bases that match TRBD2. J was trimmed by 2 bases and V by 4 bases; bases with no gene match: 3. Germline CDR1 SGHDT, CDR2 YYEEEE. The CDR3 consists of 17 residues. Full variable domain (missing parts from reference TRBV5-6 and TRBJ2-1): DAGVTQSPTHLIKTRGQQVTLRCSPKSGHDTVSWYQQALGQGPQFIFQYYEEEERQRGNFPDRFSGHQFPNYSSELNVNALLLGDSALYLCASSRGLAGGTYNEQFFGPGTRLTVL.

CDR3 in amino acids: CASTREGNQPQHF. CDR3 DNA sequence: TGTGCCAGCACCAGAGAAGGAAATCAGCCCCAGCATTTT. V and J are TRBV12-3 or TRBV12-4 and TRBJ1-5; D unresolved. This CDR3 is 13 amino acids long. Trimming stripped 7 bases from V and 4 bases from J, with 11 bases between.